This T cell receptor beta chain was captured by sequencing in a study of cytomegalovirus exposure and HLA in healthy donors (dated by TCRdb to 2016 to 2017). Regarding the research as a whole: An earlier analysis of about 530 of the donors reported about 280 Gb of sequence data and approximately 120 million unique TCR beta sequences obtained from around 170 million T cells. Roughly 300 gigabases of sequencing data and approximately 84 million unique TCR sequences were included in an early release covering under 650 HLA-typed donors. The genetic ancestry cluster associated with self-reported Caucasian donors included about 81% of the roughly 400 genotyped donors. The study was designed to test whether signatures of past pathogen exposure could be identified by cataloging public T cell receptors. The study profiled the T cell repertoires of more than 500 subjects by immunosequencing and related them to cytomegalovirus serostatus. Besides the first cohort of hundreds of subjects, a separate validation cohort made up of 90 to 150 different subjects was used. To predict cytomegalovirus infection status, the study brought together high-throughput TCR immunosequencing, statistical association of individual TCRs with disease status, and machine learning. A later analysis re-analyzed previously published TCR beta repertoires from roughly 630 donors and added high-resolution HLA genotyping to study TCR occurrence patterns. Rather than using new phenotypic data, the later analysis identified candidate immune exposures from TCR beta sequences and from how often those sequences occurred across donors. In an earlier analysis of 587 of the donors, high-throughput TCR beta sequencing was used to judge whether each TCR beta V gene segment behaved as functional or pseudogenic. Donor age, sex, ethnicity and CMV serostatus were compiled alongside the repertoire data. A later genetic analysis took genome-wide SNP genotypes for about 55% of the 666 donors and used that subset as a discovery cohort. All discovery cohort repertoires had been generated on a single sequencing platform. HLA typing included class I and class II loci at four-digit resolution. The number of typed donors differed by locus: about 629-630 for A, B, C, DRB1 and DQB1; roughly 510 for DQA1; around 610 for DPA1; and around 490 for DPB1. A few DR-DQ haplotypes were handled as single units for association and clustering because linkage in the cohort was strong. Among about 390 genotyped donors of the cohort, an average of approximately 230,000 unique TCR beta nucleotide sequences were sequenced per donor, roughly a sixth of them non-productive.

What the study reported, not specific to this receptor: The classifier was reported to diagnose cytomegalovirus status with high specificity and sensitivity in both the original cohort and the validation cohort. In a later analysis, HLA-associated TCR beta chains were found to be more clonally expanded and to have lower generation probabilities than equally common non-associated chains. Because the 87-base-pair reads could not distinguish some IMGT-functional V segments, including TRBV6-2 and TRBV6-3, those segments were excluded. V-gene and J-gene trimming of TCR beta chains was associated with a missense DCLRE1C variant in a later genetic analysis, and the association was replicated in an independent cohort. Linkage disequilibrium might explain the correlated functional status among segregating V segments, but an unknown experimental factor could not be excluded. Because counts were too low, around 18 rarely observed V segments, including chromosome 9 orphons, were left out of the earlier analysis of roughly 600 of the donors. The study gave a list of 150 to 200 TCR beta chains associated with cytomegalovirus. Immune exposure information for the cohort was limited to CMV serostatus. According to a later analysis, most CMV-associated TCR beta chains appeared to be HLA-restricted, and the HLA associations seemed to be driven largely by CMV exposure. Most TCR sequences were seen in very few donors, while some public TCRs were found in many individuals. This cohort had only TCR beta chains sequenced, and the lack of alpha or paired-chain data limited which features could be detected. Because HLA typing was missing for some donors at each locus, association tests included only the typed subset. A further reported finding was that TCR beta sequences accurately predicted the HLA-A and HLA-B alleles for most subjects in the first cohort. In a later analysis, around 17,000 TCR beta sequences were associated with specific HLA alleles at a false discovery rate of 0.05. In vitro tests confirmed that a few of the cytomegalovirus-associated TCR beta chains recognize cytomegalovirus antigens. Assigning TCR associations to individual alleles was difficult when HLA alleles, especially DR and DQ, strongly co-occurred. Several of the top co-occurrence clusters appeared to be linked to parvovirus B19, influenza, CMV and Epstein-Barr virus, according to a later analysis. A later analysis found that TCR association rates varied across HLA loci, with DRB1 alleles showing the most associated TCRs and HLA-C alleles the fewest. Sequencing depth was assumed to be roughly uniform across donors in the presence/absence analyses, though that assumption may not hold. An earlier analysis of approximately 600 of the donors showed that most TCR beta V segments appeared in productive rearrangements either about 87% or about 30% of the time, which broadly matched IMGT annotations. According to the authors, the approach could potentially be generalized to other disease states and immunological phenotypes. A group of highly shared sequence variants was considered likely to be a technical artifact of the sequencing pipeline. A later genetic analysis reported fewer N-insertions in productive TCRs among donors in an Asian-associated ancestry cluster than the roughly 700-donor mean.

V is shortened by 4 bases, J by 4 bases, and the region joining them spans 11 bases. The CDR3 holds 13 amino acids from the cysteine to the phenylalanine. CDR3 DNA only is kept here, 39 bases in frame from base 1. CDR1 is given as SGHRS and CDR2 as YFSETQ, both from the germline V gene. This clone was counted a few times. No antigen is known for it. No much larger clone exists at a distance of one base, and base qualities are not known. The cohort comprised more than 550 healthy bone marrow donors. All cohort members were sampled while nominally healthy, although unrecorded immune exposures were likely present. The donor was CMV seropositive and belonged to the group of 250 to 300 seropositive cohort members. Every donor gave a peripheral blood sample, and the peripheral blood mononuclear cells from that sample were used for TCR beta sequencing. The Qiagen DNeasy Blood Extraction Kit was used to extract genomic DNA from the blood cell samples.

Library method: the immunoSEQ multiplex PCR assay. For the multiplex PCR, a mixture combining 60 forward primers for TCR Vbeta segments and 13 reverse primers for TCR Jbeta segments was used. The CDR3 region of rearranged TCR beta genes was amplified from genomic DNA with a multiplex PCR assay. The amplified TCR beta libraries were sequenced on the Illumina HiSeq System as 87-base-pair reads. Per the source publication's procedure: A later analysis tallied some 79 million unique TCR beta chains across the roughly 610 repertoires, and approximately 9.9 million of those chains were shared by two or more donors. Raw reads were error-corrected and collapsed into unique sequences by a nearest-neighbor algorithm in which closely related sequences were merged to remove PCR and sequencing errors. To assign V, D and J gene segments, CDR3 sequences were aligned to IMGT reference sequences. For a sequence to be retained, a match of at least six nucleotides to both a V gene segment and a J gene segment was required. Rearrangements were classified as productive when the CDR3 lacked stop codons and remained in frame with V and J, and all other rearrangements were classified as non-productive. Following IMGT convention, CDR3 was defined as the stretch from the second conserved V-encoded cysteine to the conserved J-encoded phenylalanine. In an earlier analysis of approximately 500 of the donors, sequences lacking an unambiguous match to a single V gene segment were excluded. An earlier analysis of 500 to 700 of the donors classified V segments as functional when productive rearrangements were above 56.7% and as segregating when the standard deviation between donors was above 5%. A statistical classification framework was developed to diagnose cytomegalovirus status using the catalog of TCR beta chain sequences. In a later analysis, TCR nucleotide sequences were compared against IMGT/GENE-DB human TR gene sequences so that V and J genes could be assigned. A later analysis assigned CDR3 sequences and most-parsimonious VDJ recombination scenarios with the TCRdist pipeline. In a later analysis, each TCR beta chain was defined by its CDR3 amino acid sequence together with its V-gene family, and reads without a unique V-gene family were excluded. As a way to deal with suspected cross-contamination and a sequencing artifact, a later analysis dropped hundreds of nucleotide sequences that were highly shared and had low generation probability. In a later analysis, a clonal expansion index was calculated for each public chain from normalized within-repertoire ranks of inferred template counts. Generation probabilities in a later analysis came from a VDJ recombination model fitted to out-of-frame rearrangements, and those results were checked against IGoR. In a later analysis, TCR-TCR, TCR-HLA and TCR-CMV co-occurrence was scored with hypergeometric tests, and a repertoire-size bias correction was applied to TCR pairs. False discovery rates were estimated in a later analysis by permuting HLA or CMV assignments 20 times. In a later analysis, co-occurring TCRs were grouped using DBSCAN, and TCRdist sequence similarity was added for clustering within HLA-allele-positive subsets. For co-occurrence clustering, repertoires with fewer than 30,000 or more than 120,000 public chains were excluded, along with a handful of repertoires with anomalous nucleotide sharing. TCRdb took over this immuneACCESS table, retaining in-frame rearrangements with V and J assigned. Such tables are incomplete; in checked studies, under half of the missing clones stem from an unresolved V gene, and the remainder is unexplained. That table furnishes V, J and clone size, whereas the DNA furnished D and trimming. A total of about 130,000 clones appear in this sample, over 75% of them only once. Of the sample, 3.5% to 4% falls within the top ten clones.

The receptor was derived from a man aged 18 to 29 in good health and CMV-seropositive. Sequencing was performed on PBMCs. The rearrangement joined TRBV5-1 to TRBJ2-5, and TRBD2 may be the D gene, going by 6 matching bases. The CDR3 sequence is CASSRLGLETQYF. The base sequence is TGCGCCAGCAGCAGGTTGGGACTAGAGACCCAGTACTTC.